The subject of this entry is one T cell receptor beta chain. The sample belongs to a study of blood T cell repertoires in COVID-19. Across the study: There were acute and convalescent COVID-19 samples, and they came from the United States, Italy and Spain.

TCRdb's copy holds only in-frame clones and misses some; the assay was immunoSEQ multiplex PCR. The table shows approximately 77,000 clones, with 70% to 90% occurring only once. This CDR3 comprises 13 residues. The V gene's germline CDR1 is MNHNY and CDR2 SVGAGI (reference sequence). V lost 6 bases and J lost 1, with 9 bases in between. Sequenced input: peripheral blood. This TCR came from a man between 50 and 59 years old with active COVID-19. V usage is TRBV6-6 and J usage is TRBJ1-1; D may be TRBD1 (6 bases). Here the CDR3 reads CASRGQTNTEAFF. CDR3 nucleotide sequence: TGTGCCAGCAGAGGACAGACGAACACTGAAGCTTTCTTT.